The T cell receptor beta chain under discussion was sequenced for a study of T cell responses to AZD1222 COVID-19 vaccine. Overall study: It was second doses at about 4 or about 12 weeks that were pooled. Overall study results and limits: Clonal diversity may have been underestimated, and the donors were mostly white British, with more females than males. Of spike-specific TCRs, nearly half reportedly target regions left unmutated in variants. Two AZD1222 doses significantly raised spike-specific TCR breadth and depth over controls.

On this clone itself: Antigen: not known.

Libraries were prepared by immunoSEQ multiplex PCR; TCRdb keeps only in-frame clonotypes and omits some of them. The repertoire includes 100,000 to 150,000 clones, about nine tenths of them detected once, and 6% to 9% sits in the top ten. From germline, CDR1 is LGHDT and CDR2 YNNKEL (reference sequence). Trimming shortened V by 1 base and J by 7 bases, and 17 bases separated the two germline ends. The CDR3 consists of 15 residues. The chain carries TRBV3-1 (or the pseudogene TRBV3-2) and TRBJ2-7; no firm D call. The sample here was peripheral blood, taken on day 0 of AZD1222 vaccination. This TCR was recovered from an adult in good health. DNA for the CDR3: TGTGCCAGCAGCCAAGTGACGGGCGGTCGGTGGGAGCAGTACTTC. It encodes CASSQVTGGRWEQYF.